This TCR beta chain is drawn from a study of post-analysis software for immune sequencing data. Tagging with unique molecular identifiers was a feature of the TCR beta cDNA libraries. TCRdb reprocessed the PCR reads via MiXCR and lists one record per CDR3 protein. The sample shows roughly 160,000 distinct CDR3 sequences, roughly 34% of them seen only once. Study results and caveats: F measure grouped same-batch samples tightly together. TRBV segments more frequent in patients than in controls numbered five and included TRBV5-6, TRBV5-1 and TRBV20-1. The study found significantly lower normalized Chao1 diversity in multiple sclerosis patients than in controls.

Worth noting for this clonotype: As yet, its antigen is unknown.

V lost 5 bases and J 4 bases, leaving 17 bases between the germline ends. CDR1 and CDR2 (germline): SGHAT, FQDESV (reference sequence). CDR3 length equals 15 residues. This chain uses TRBV11-1 with TRBJ1-1, with D perhaps matching TRBD1 (6 bases). The sample here was blood, taken after autologous hematopoietic stem cell transplantation. This sequence originates from a girl aged 5 to 17 with multiple sclerosis. The CDR3 is CASSPVGGLGTEAFF. The CDR3 bases are TGTGCCAGCAGCCCCGTAGGGGGACTGGGCACTGAAGCTTTCTTT. Full variable domain (remainder filled in from reference TRBV11-1 and TRBJ1-1): EAEVAQSPRYKITEKSQAVAFWCDPISGHATLYWYRQILGQGPELLVQFQDESVVDDSQLPKDRFSAERLKGVDSTLKIQPAELGDSAMYLCASSPVGGLGTEAFFGQGTRLTVV.